Each of the 17 T cell receptor beta chains below was sequenced from the same sample in a study of shared clonotypes between healthy human individuals. Using immunoSEQ multiplex PCR, the repertoire was profiled, and TCRdb retains in-frame clones only, with some absent. The sample records 2.3 million or so clones, just over 90% being singletons. The sequencing input was naive CD4+ T cells from PBMCs. Described subset: CD45RA+ positively selected. These receptors were obtained from a man younger than 35 in good health. Some clones in this sample may be carry-over from other donors' samples.

The chain carries TRBV7-2 and TRBJ2-7; possible D gene TRBD2, 6 bases. Trimming cost V 3 bases and J 2 bases, with 11 bases left between them. Germline CDR1 reads SGHTA; CDR2 reads FQGNSA. This CDR3 comprises 14 residues. The CDR3 loop is CASSFGGAPYEQYF. The CDR3 DNA reads as TGTGCCAGCAGCTTCGGGGGAGCCCCCTACGAGCAGTACTTC. Drawing the rest from reference TRBV7-2 and TRBJ2-7, the complete variable domain is GAGVSQSPSNKVTEKGKDVELRCDPISGHTALYWYRQSLGQGLEFLIYFQGNSAPDKSGLPSDRFSAERTGGSVSTLTIQRTQQEDSAVYLCASSFGGAPYEQYFGPGTRLTVT.

In DNA, the CDR3 is TGTGCCAGCAGAACTCGGGCTGCGGGGGAAAAACTGTTTTTT. Its translation is CASRTRAAGEKLFF. This chain uses TRBV2 with TRBJ1-4; D uncertain. The CDR3 loop spans 14 amino acids. CDR1 and CDR2 (germline): SNHLY, FYNNEI. Trimming shortened V by 6 bases and J by 8 bases, and 16 bases separated the two germline ends.

Worth noting for this clone: Other DNA sequences of this sample code for an identical CDR3. The rearrangement joins TRBV29-1 to TRBJ2-7; maybe TRBD2 (5 bases). With 4 bases removed from V and 0 bases from J, the gap between germline ends came to 10 bases. CDR1 is SQVTM, CDR2 ANQGSEA, per germline. The CDR3 consists of 13 residues. CDR3: CSVGAGGSYEQYF. CDR3 coding DNA: TGCAGCGTTGGTGCGGGCGGCTCCTACGAGCAGTACTTC.

V and J are TRBV19 and TRBJ2-4; 8 nucleotides align to TRBD1. V shed 5 bases, J shed 7 bases, and the junction held 16 bases outside the gene matches. The length of the CDR3 is 17 residues. Per the germline V gene, CDR1 is LNHDA and CDR2 is SQIVND (reference sequence). The CDR3 region has the DNA TGTGCCAGTAGTTTCGCCGGACAGGGAAGGGTTACGAACATTCAGTACTTC. This gives the protein CASSFAGQGRVTNIQYF.

In the case of this clone: The sample contains more than one DNA sequence encoding this CDR3. This chain links TRBV9 with TRBJ2-3, with D possibly being TRBD2 (5 bases). The V end was cut by 0 bases, the J end by 3 bases, with 8 bases between. CDR3 length: 14 amino acids. In germline, CDR1 is SGDLS, CDR2 YYNGEE. The CDR3 DNA sequence: TGTGCCAGCAGCGTAGTTTCGGGGACAGATACGCAGTATTTT. This gives the protein CASSVVSGTDTQYF. Filled out from reference TRBV9 and TRBJ2-3, the complete variable domain reads DSGVTQTPKHLITATGQRVTLRCSPRSGDLSVYWYQQSLDQGLQFLIQYYNGEERAKGNILERFSAQQFPDLHSELNLSSLELGDSALYFCASSVVSGTDTQYFGPGTRLTVL.

The chain couples TRBV9 to TRBJ2-1; D may be TRBD2 (6 bases). The CDR3 length is 17 residues. Germline-derived CDR1 and CDR2 are SGDLS and YYNGEE. Trimming pared 4 bases from V and 4 bases from J, leaving 21 bases between. In nucleotides, the CDR3 is TGTGCCAGCAGCCCCCAAGACGGTCCTAGCGCATACAATGAGCAGTTCTTC. Translation gives CASSPQDGPSAYNEQFF.

The chain recombines TRBV11-2 with TRBJ2-7, with 8 positions matching TRBD2. Unmatched junction bases numbered 9, after V lost 2 bases and J lost 3 bases. Germline CDR1 is SGHAT and CDR2 is FQNNGV. CDR3 size: 16 residues. CDR3 DNA: TGTGCCAGCAGCTTATTTCACGGGAGGGGTATCTACGAGCAGTACTTC. It is translated as CASSLFHGRGIYEQYF. The full variable domain, its missing parts supplied by reference TRBV11-2 and TRBJ2-7, is EAGVAQSPRYKIIEKRQSVAFWCNPISGHATLYWYQQILGQGPKLLIQFQNNGVVDDSQLPKDRFSAERLKGVDSTLKIQPAKLEDSAVYLCASSLFHGRGIYEQYFGPGTRLTVT.

The V and J genes are TRBV5-1 and TRBJ2-7; D remains unclear. The V end lost 2 bases, the J end lost 7 bases, and 13 bases lay between the germline ends. This CDR3 comprises 13 residues. The germline gives CDR1 SGHRS, CDR2 YFSETQ. This chain's CDR3 is CASSFIRGGEQYF. The CDR3 DNA sequence: TGCGCCAGCAGCTTCATAAGAGGCGGTGAGCAGTACTTC.

The chain links TRBV7-9 to TRBJ2-1; 7 nucleotides agree with TRBD2. V was pared by 5 bases and J by 1 base, with 5 bases of the junction left unmatched. Germline V lookup: CDR1 SEHNR, CDR2 FQNEAQ (reference sequence). There are 15 residues in the CDR3. DNA of the CDR3: TGTGCCAGCAGCGCGCCGGGACTATCCTACAATGAGCAGTTCTTC. Translating gives CASSAPGLSYNEQFF.

The CDR3 DNA reads TGTGCCAGTAGAAGCCAGGGGGCCAACACTGAAGCTTTCTTT. This sequence encodes CASRSQGANTEAFF. The chain has TRBV19 and TRBJ1-1; 8 nucleotides align to TRBD1. Germline V gives CDR1 LNHDA, CDR2 SQIVND (reference sequence). J gave up 2 bases and V 6 bases, and 5 bases lay outside the gene matches. CDR3 length equals 14 residues.

Turning to this clone: The identical CDR3 is also encoded by other nucleotide sequences in the sample. The rearrangement links TRBV5-1 to TRBJ1-5, with D possibly matching TRBD1 (6 bases). V dropped 4 bases and J dropped 0 bases, with 11 bases sitting between them. The CDR3 has 15 amino acids. The germline V gene has CDR1 SGHRS and CDR2 YFSETQ. For the CDR3, the DNA is TGCGCCAGCAGCCCCGGGACACTTAGCAATCAGCCCCAGCATTTT. Its protein is CASSPGTLSNQPQHF.

V usage is TRBV7-6 and J usage is TRBJ2-1; D gene uncertain. Looked up from germline, CDR1 is SGHVS and CDR2 is FNYEAQ. The CDR3 has 11 residues. Trimming pared 1 base from V and 10 bases from J, leaving 5 bases between. The CDR3 region is CASSLEWEQFF. Here the CDR3 DNA reads TGTGCCAGCAGCTTAGAGTGGGAGCAGTTCTTC. Combining the CDR3 with reference TRBV7-6 and TRBJ2-1 gives the whole variable domain GAGVSQSPRYKVTKRGQDVALRCDPISGHVSLYWYRQALGQGPEFLTYFNYEAQQDKSGLPNDRFSAERPEGSISTLTIQRTEQRDSAMYRCASSLEWEQFFGPGTRLTVL.

The genes are TRBV18 and TRBJ2-1; tentative D call: TRBD2 (6 bases). Germline V lookup: CDR1 KGHSH, CDR2 LQKENI. Trimming removed 7 bases at V and 9 bases at J, with 22 bases between. The CDR3 spans 15 residues. CDR3 sequence reads: CASCPQGGGAREQFF. The CDR3 bases are TGTGCCAGCTGCCCTCAGGGCGGAGGGGCCCGTGAGCAGTTCTTC.

The chain links TRBV5-1 to TRBJ2-5, with D hard to call. CDR1 and CDR2 from the germline V gene are SGHRS and YFSETQ. The V end lost 6 bases, the J end lost 4 bases, and 19 bases lay between the germline ends. The CDR3 is 15 residues long. The CDR3 sequence is CASTTVEQSRETQYF. CDR3 sequence (DNA): TGCGCCAGCACCACGGTTGAGCAATCCCGAGAGACCCAGTACTTC. The full variable domain, rest sourced from reference TRBV5-1 and TRBJ2-5, is KAGVTQTPRYLIKTRGQQVTLSCSPISGHRSVSWYQQTPGQGLQFLFEYFSETQRNKGNFPGRFSGRQFSNSRSEMNVSTLELGDSALYLCASTTVEQSRETQYFGPGTRLLVL.

This chain links TRBV9 with TRBJ2-1, with a tentative D call TRBD1 (6 bases). Germline V gene data show CDR1 as SGDLS and CDR2 as YYNGEE. V was cut by 3 bases and J by 12 bases, with 16 bases left in between. There are 13 residues in the CDR3. The DNA of the CDR3 is TGTGCCAGCAGCGCGGGAAGGGACATTTCGCAGTTCTTC. As protein: CASSAGRDISQFF.

The rearrangement links TRBV6-5 to TRBJ1-2; 12 bases agree with TRBD1. This CDR3 spans 15 amino acids. Germline V gene data show CDR1 as MNHEY and CDR2 as SVGAGI. V was pared by 6 bases and J by 7 bases, with 9 bases of the junction left unmatched. The CDR3 spells CASSETGQGARGYTF. The CDR3 region has the DNA TGTGCCAGCAGCGAGACGGGACAGGGGGCGCGTGGCTACACCTTC.

The chain couples TRBV19 to TRBJ1-5; D uncertain. Germline V gives CDR1 LNHDA, CDR2 SQIVND (reference sequence). The CDR3 is made up of 15 amino acids. V lost 5 bases and J lost 0, with 11 bases in between. Here the CDR3 DNA reads TGTGCCAGTAGTTTCCGGGTCTATAGCAATCAGCCCCAGCATTTT. Translation: CASSFRVYSNQPQHF.